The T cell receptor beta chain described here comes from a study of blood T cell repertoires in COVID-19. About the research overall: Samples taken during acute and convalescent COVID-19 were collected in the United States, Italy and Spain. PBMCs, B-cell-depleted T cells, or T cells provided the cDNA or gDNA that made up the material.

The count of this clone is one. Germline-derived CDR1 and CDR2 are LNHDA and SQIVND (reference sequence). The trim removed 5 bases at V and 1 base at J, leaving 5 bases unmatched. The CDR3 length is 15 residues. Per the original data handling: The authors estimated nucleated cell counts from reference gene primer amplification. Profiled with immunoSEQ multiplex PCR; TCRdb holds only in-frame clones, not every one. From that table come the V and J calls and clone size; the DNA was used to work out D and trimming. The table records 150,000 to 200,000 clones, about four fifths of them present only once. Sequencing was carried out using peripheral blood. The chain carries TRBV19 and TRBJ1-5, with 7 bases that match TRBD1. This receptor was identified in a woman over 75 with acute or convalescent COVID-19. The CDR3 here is CASSVQQGSNQPQHF. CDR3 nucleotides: TGTGCCAGTAGTGTACAACAGGGGAGCAATCAGCCCCAGCATTTT.